The entry below gives a single T cell receptor (beta chain) sequence along with its context. Antigen unknown. The CDR3 consists of 13 residues. The V end was cut by 2 bases, the J end by 3 bases, with 8 bases between. Looked up from germline, CDR1 is WNHNN and CDR2 is SYGVQD (reference sequence). Per the authors' pipeline: Junction-only sequences without quality scores were provided by ImmunoSEQ, so filtering was different. The method was immunoSEQ multiplex PCR; TCRdb's version includes in-frame clones alone and lacks a portion of them. The V and J calls and clone size come from that table; D and trimming were worked out from the DNA. The table records under 1 million clones, about 92% of them present only once. This specimen belongs to a study of shared clonotypes between healthy human individuals. Study at large: A couple of women and three men aged 18 to 49 made up the donors.

Study conclusions and caveats: Sampling was confined to blood; repertoires within tissues likely differ.

CD45RO-negative, CCR7-positively selected cells formed the naive CD8 fraction, excluding terminally differentiated effector memory CD45RA+ cells. The specimen was naive CD8+ T cells sorted from blood. The receptor's source is a man aged 25 to 45 in good health. The rearrangement joins TRBV10-1 to TRBJ2-7; D remains unclear. CDR3 amino acids: CASSEGLFYEQYF. The CDR3 DNA is TGCGCCAGCAGTGAGGGGCTGTTCTACGAGCAGTACTTC.